These 29 T cell receptor beta chains were all obtained from the same sample, sequenced in a study of molecular identifiers for immune sequencing clone quantification. TCRdb reanalysed the PCR reads using MiXCR and keeps one entry per CDR3 protein. The sample contains about 40,000 distinct CDR3 sequences, about 24% of which appear only once. The sample consisted of naive CD8+ T cells from blood, with Jurkat cell RNA spiked in. Subset specified: FACS-sorted CD8+CD4-CCR7+CD45RA+ naive T cells. Receptors were obtained from a human donor in good health. Some libraries in this study had Jurkat cell RNA spiked in.

This chain uses TRBV7-9 with TRBJ1-1, with 7 bases identical to TRBD1. The CDR3 sequence is 15 residues long. V dropped 1 base and J dropped 4; count of bases not matched to a gene: 6. The germline gives CDR1 SEHNR, CDR2 FQNEAQ (reference sequence). The chain's CDR3 is CASSLGTGAFTEAFF. CDR3 coding DNA: TGTGCCAGCAGCTTAGGAACAGGGGCATTCACTGAAGCTTTCTTT.

This chain uses TRBV11-1 with TRBJ2-7; D gene ambiguous. The germline gives CDR1 SGHAT, CDR2 FQDESV (reference sequence). V lost 5 bases, J lost 2 bases, and 13 bases lay in between. This CDR3 is 14 amino acids long. The CDR3 is CASSLGPLTYEQYF. The CDR3 bases are TGTGCCAGCAGCCTCGGTCCACTAACCTACGAGCAGTACTTC.

This chain connects TRBV19 to TRBJ2-7, with 9 bases identical to TRBD1. The CDR3 totals 17 residues. The ends lost 1 base at V and 0 bases at J; junction bases unmatched: 7. The V gene's germline CDR1 is LNHDA and CDR2 SQIVND (reference sequence). CDR3 nucleotide sequence: TGTGCCAGTAGTATAGGCACCGGGACAGGGAGCTCCTACGAGCAGTACTTC. Its translation is CASSIGTGTGSSYEQYF. The full variable domain, in which reference TRBV19 and TRBJ2-7 provide the parts outside the CDR3, is DGGITQSPKYLFRKEGQNVTLSCEQNLNHDAMYWYRQDPGQGLRLIYYSQIVNDFQKGDIAEGYSVSREKKESFPLTVTSAQKNPTAFYLCASSIGTGTGSSYEQYFGPGTRLTVT.

The chain carries TRBV20-1 and TRBJ2-1; D might be TRBD2 (5 bases). V dropped 0 bases and J dropped 2 bases, with 17 bases sitting between them. The CDR3 totals 17 residues. Germline CDR1 is DFQATT and CDR2 is SNEGSKA (reference sequence). The CDR3 is CSARDGGMGSAYNEQFF. The DNA of the CDR3 is TGCAGTGCTAGAGATGGCGGTATGGGTAGCGCCTACAATGAGCAGTTCTTC.

The chain uses TRBV5-1 and TRBJ2-7; possible D gene TRBD1, 6 bases. V was shortened by 4 bases and J by 0 bases, with 14 bases between the two germline ends. CDR3 length equals 15 residues. Germline CDR1 is SGHRS and CDR2 is YFSETQ. The CDR3 nucleotides read TGCGCCAGCAGCGACGGACAGTGTGCCTCCTACGAGCAGTACTTC. Translation gives CASSDGQCASYEQYF.

This clonotype has ten or more counts. V and J are TRBV2 and TRBJ2-1; no definite D call. CDR1 is SNHLY, CDR2 FYNNEI, per germline. V lost 7 bases and J lost 10, with 8 bases in between. The CDR3 spans 10 residues. The CDR3 loop reads CASTGIEQFF. In DNA form, the CDR3 reads TGTGCCAGCACCGGAATCGAGCAGTTCTTC. The full variable domain, its missing parts supplied by reference TRBV2 and TRBJ2-1, is EPEVTQTPSHQVTQMGQEVILRCVPISNHLYFYWYRQILGQKVEFLVSFYNNEISEKSEIFDDQFSVERPDGSNFTLKIRSTKLEDSAMYFCASTGIEQFFGPGTRLTVL.

This clonotype was seen ten or more times. CDR3 nucleotides: TGTGCCAGCAGTTACCCTAATCCGAACACTGAAGCTTTCTTT. As protein: CASSYPNPNTEAFF. The chain couples TRBV6-2 or TRBV6-3 to TRBJ1-1; D gene unclear. Per the germline V gene, CDR1 is MNHEY and CDR2 is SVGEGT. V lost 2 bases and J lost 1, with 8 bases in between. The CDR3 is 14 residues long.

In this sample, this clonotype turned up many times. This sequence joins TRBV6-5 and TRBJ2-1, with D unclear. The length of the CDR3 is 16 residues. CDR1 and CDR2 from the germline V gene are MNHEY and SVGAGI. Trimming left V 4 bases short and J 0 bases short, with 13 bases between. CDR3 sequence: CASSFDLRSSYNEQFF. Here the CDR3 DNA reads TGTGCCAGCAGTTTTGACTTGCGGAGCTCCTACAATGAGCAGTTCTTC.

This clonotype was observed at least ten times. The chain uses TRBV12-3 or TRBV12-4 and TRBJ2-2, with D possibly called TRBD1 or TRBD2 (6 bases each). CDR3 length: 16 residues. Trimming took off 2 bases at V and 0 bases at J, with 10 bases between the two ends. CDR3: CASSLFGGPNTGELFF. The CDR3, as DNA: TGTGCCAGCAGTTTATTTGGGGGGCCGAACACCGGGGAGCTGTTTTTT.

This clonotype was seen a few times. In DNA, the CDR3 is TGCAGTGCTAGAGTTGACAGCTACGAGCAGTACTTC. As protein: CSARVDSYEQYF. The chain has TRBV20-1 and TRBJ2-7; tentative D call: TRBD1 (5 bases). The CDR3 runs to 12 residues. Between the trimmed V and J ends, which lost 1 base and 3 bases, there was a span of 7 bases. The germline V gene has CDR1 DFQATT and CDR2 SNEGSKA (reference sequence).

In this sample, this clonotype turned up many times. V usage is TRBV13 and J usage is TRBJ2-3; 15 bases are a match to TRBD2. The CDR3 has 17 residues. Germline CDR1 is PRHDT and CDR2 is FYEKMQ (reference sequence). V lost 5 bases, J lost 5 bases, and 8 bases stayed unmatched. CDR3 amino acids: CASSITGTSGRRDTQYF. Here the CDR3 DNA reads TGTGCCAGCAGCATAACCGGGACTAGCGGGAGGAGAGATACGCAGTATTTT. The full variable domain, with the rest looked up from reference TRBV13 and TRBJ2-3, is AAGVIQSPRHLIKEKRETATLKCYPIPRHDTVYWYQQGPGQDPQFLISFYEKMQSDKGSIPDRFSAQQFSDYHSELNMSSLELGDSALYFCASSITGTSGRRDTQYFGPGTRLTVL.

This clonotype was found a few times. The rearrangement joins TRBV7-9 to TRBJ1-1; no clear D gene. CDR3 length: 12 residues. V was pared by 4 bases and J by 7 bases, with 10 bases between. Germline loops: CDR1 SEHNR, CDR2 FQNEAQ (reference sequence). The CDR3 bases are TGTGCCAGCAGCTACGGAACGGATGAAGCTTTCTTT. As protein: CASSYGTDEAFF.

Judged by abundance, this clonotype is medium-sized. The gene calls are TRBV7-6 and TRBJ1-6; 7 bases agree with TRBD1. V lost 3 bases and J lost 6; bases outside the gene matches: 8. This CDR3 region has 16 residues. Germline loops: CDR1 SGHVS, CDR2 FNYEAQ. The CDR3 reads CASSLSDRDPNSPLHF. The CDR3 DNA sequence: TGTGCCAGCAGCTTGTCTGACAGGGATCCTAATTCACCCCTCCACTTT.

The chain links TRBV7-9 to TRBJ2-1, with TRBD2 matching over 9 bases. V shed 4 bases and J 8 bases; nucleotides not matched to a gene: 6. The CDR3 runs to 14 residues. Germline CDR1 is SEHNR and CDR2 is FQNEAQ (reference sequence). The CDR3 loop is CASSSGLAFDEQFF. CDR3 coding DNA: TGTGCCAGCAGCTCGGGACTAGCATTCGATGAGCAGTTCTTC.

This clonotype was detected ten times or more. The CDR3 region has the DNA TGCAGCGTTGTGGGGGCATCGTACAATGAGCAGTTCTTC. Protein sequence: CSVVGASYNEQFF. The chain links TRBV29-1 to TRBJ2-1; tentatively, D is TRBD1 (6 bases). The germline V gene has CDR1 SQVTM and CDR2 ANQGSEA. V lost 4 bases to trimming and J lost 4 bases, with 11 bases between them. The CDR3 runs 13 residues.

As for this clonotype: A much bigger clone sits one base away, suggesting this may be a read error. The chain joins TRBV29-1 to TRBJ2-7; a possible D gene is TRBD2 (5 bases). The CDR3 has 14 amino acids. CDR1 SQVTM and CDR2 ANQGSEA come from the germline V gene. CDR3 protein: CSVKDNEGPYEQYF. CDR3 nucleotides: TGCAGCGTTAAAGATAACGAGGGCCCCTACGAGCAGTACTTC.

In this sample, this clonotype turned up many times. The gene calls are TRBV30 and TRBJ2-1, with D hard to call. V dropped 5 bases and J dropped 5 bases, with 10 bases sitting between them. The CDR3 consists of 12 residues. Per the germline V gene, CDR1 is GTSNPN and CDR2 is SVGIG (reference sequence). In DNA, the CDR3 is TGTGCCTGGGCCTTTAAGGACAATGAGCAGTTCTTC. Its translation is CAWAFKDNEQFF. Variable domain in full (rest from reference TRBV30 and TRBJ2-1): SQTIHQWPATLVQPVGSPLSLECTVEGTSNPNLYWYRQAAGRGLQLLFYSVGIGQISSEVPQNLSASRPQDRQFILSSKKLLLSDSGFYLCAWAFKDNEQFFGPGTRLTVL.

Notes on this clonotype: A much more abundant neighbour one base away suggests this may be a read error. The final CDR3 position lacks the conserved phenylalanine or tryptophan, pointing to a likely read error. This chain joins TRBV27 and TRBJ2-1; 7 bases are a match to TRBD2. CDR3 length: 16 amino acids. Trimming removed 3 bases from V and 0 bases from J; junction bases left unmatched: 5. Germline V gives CDR1 MNHEY, CDR2 SMNVEV (reference sequence). The CDR3 spells CASSFLAVSSYNEQFL. The CDR3 bases are TGTGCCAGCAGTTTTCTAGCGGTGAGCTCCTACAATGAGCAGTTCCTC.

V usage is TRBV27 and J usage is TRBJ2-5; possibly TRBD2 for D (6 bases). V was cut by 8 bases and J by 1 base, with 32 bases left in between. The germline gives CDR1 MNHEY, CDR2 SMNVEV (reference sequence). The CDR3 is made up of 20 amino acids. CDR3 DNA: TGTGCCAGCCGCCCCCCCCGACAGACCTTCTATGTGGAGGGCCAAGAGACCCAGTACTTC. It translates to CASRPPRQTFYVEGQETQYF.

This clonotype was detected many times. The CDR3 reads CASSLFQGKGYEQYF. Written as DNA, the CDR3 is TGCGCCAGCAGCTTGTTCCAGGGGAAGGGGTACGAGCAGTACTTC. V usage is TRBV5-1 and J usage is TRBJ2-7; weak D call: TRBD1 (6 bases). CDR3 length equals 15 residues. Germline V gene sequence: CDR1 SGHRS, CDR2 YFSETQ. Trimming pared 1 base from V and 4 bases from J, leaving 15 bases between.

The sample holds many counts of this clonotype. This rearrangement joins TRBV7-2 to TRBJ2-7, with no clear D. The CDR3 totals 14 residues. Germline V gives CDR1 SGHTA, CDR2 FQGNSA. V was clipped by 1 base and J by 4 bases, with 11 bases between them. CDR3 nucleotides: TGTGCCAGCAGCTTAGTCGACTCGACTTACGAGCAGTACTTC. Translating gives CASSLVDSTYEQYF.

The chain recombines TRBV19 with TRBJ2-5; 9 bases line up with TRBD1. CDR3 length equals 15 residues. Germline lookup yields CDR1 LNHDA and CDR2 SQIVND (reference sequence). V was clipped by 3 bases and J by 4 bases; unmatched bases: 6. The CDR3: CASSMLTGGLETQYF. In nucleotides, the CDR3 is TGTGCCAGTAGTATGTTGACAGGGGGGCTAGAGACCCAGTACTTC.

The chain combines TRBV7-5 with TRBJ1-1; TRBD1, the table's D call, was not compared with the DNA. TRBV7-5 counts as a pseudogene. This CDR3 is built from 20 residues. The CDR3 DNA sequence: TGTATCTCCGTGCCAGCAGTCCCGACAGGGCGATCTATACCCGTCACTGAAGCTTTCTTT. It translates to CISVPAVPTGRSIPVTEAFF.

A remark on this clonotype: A much more abundant neighbour one base away suggests this may be a read error. V is TRBV7-9 and J is TRBJ1-1, with D perhaps TRBD1 (5 bases). The CDR3 consists of 15 residues. Germline V gene sequence: CDR1 SEHNR, CDR2 FQNEAQ (reference sequence). The CDR3: CASSHGGGYITGAFF. DNA of the CDR3: TGTGCCAGCAGCCACGGTGGGGGGTATATCACTGGAGCTTTCTTT.

By share, this clonotype counts as medium-sized. The chain couples TRBV4-3 to TRBJ2-5; D ambiguous. CDR1 and CDR2 (germline): LGHNA, YSLEER. V lost 0 bases and J 5 bases, leaving 13 bases between the germline ends. The CDR3 sequence is 15 residues long. DNA of the CDR3: TGCGCCAGCAGCCAAGAACCGGACCGAATGGAGACCCAGTACTTC. It yields the protein CASSQEPDRMETQYF.

In this sample, this clonotype turned up many times. The chain joins TRBV4-1 to TRBJ2-1; tentative D call: TRBD2 (7 bases). V gave up 1 base and J gave up 2 bases, with 12 bases separating them. The CDR3 length is 16 residues. Germline V lookup: CDR1 MGHRA, CDR2 YSYEKL. CDR3 sequence: CASSQVAGAPYNEQFF. In DNA form, the CDR3 reads TGCGCCAGCAGCCAAGTGGCGGGGGCCCCCTACAATGAGCAGTTCTTC.

This clonotype was counted many times. The gene calls are TRBV7-9 and TRBJ2-5; D might be TRBD1 (6 bases). This CDR3 has 19 residues. The V and J ends lost 1 base and 3 bases respectively, with 24 bases between them. Germline V lookup: CDR1 SEHNR, CDR2 FQNEAQ (reference sequence). The CDR3 DNA sequence: TGTGCCAGCAGCTTAGGACCTCCGGGACAAGAAGAACCAGAAGAGACCCAGTACTTC. This translates into CASSLGPPGQEEPEETQYF.

This clonotype was recorded many times. The chain has TRBV4-3 and TRBJ2-7, with TRBD1 matching over 7 bases. The germline V gene has CDR1 LGHNA and CDR2 YSLEER. V shed 0 bases and J 7 bases; nucleotides not matched to a gene: 9. The CDR3 loop spans 15 amino acids. The CDR3 protein is CASSQDIGGGWEQYF. CDR3 sequence (DNA): TGCGCCAGCAGCCAAGATATAGGGGGCGGGTGGGAGCAGTACTTC.

This clonotype has only a few counts. Because it lacks the conserved phenylalanine or tryptophan at the end, this CDR3 is likely a read error. J is TRBJ2-7 and V is TRBV10-3; 12 bases fit TRBD2. The junction had 9 bases not matched to a gene; V was cut back by 10 bases and J by 2 bases. This CDR3 is built from 15 residues. Germline V gives CDR1 ENHRY, CDR2 SYGVKD. In nucleotides, the CDR3 is TGTGCCACCGGTAGACTAGCGGGAGTGACCTACGAGCAGTACCTC. Translating gives CATGRLAGVTYEQYL.